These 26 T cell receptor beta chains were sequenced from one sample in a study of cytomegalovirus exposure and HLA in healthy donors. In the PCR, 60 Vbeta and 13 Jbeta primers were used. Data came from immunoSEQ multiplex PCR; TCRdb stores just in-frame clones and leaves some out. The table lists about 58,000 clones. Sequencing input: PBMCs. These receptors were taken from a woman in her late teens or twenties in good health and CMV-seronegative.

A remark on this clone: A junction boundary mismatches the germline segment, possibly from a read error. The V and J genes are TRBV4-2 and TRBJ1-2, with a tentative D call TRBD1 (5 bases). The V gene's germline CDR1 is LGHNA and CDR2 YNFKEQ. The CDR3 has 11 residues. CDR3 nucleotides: TGTGCCAGAAGCCAACCAGGGGGCTACACCTTC. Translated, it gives CARSQPGGYTF.

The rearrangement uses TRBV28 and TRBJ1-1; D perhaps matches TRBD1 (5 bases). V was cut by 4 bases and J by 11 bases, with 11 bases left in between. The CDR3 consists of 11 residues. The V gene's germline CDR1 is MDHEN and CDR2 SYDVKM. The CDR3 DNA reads TGTGCCAGCAGTTCCTCAGGGTGGGCTTTCTTT. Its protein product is CASSSSGWAFF.

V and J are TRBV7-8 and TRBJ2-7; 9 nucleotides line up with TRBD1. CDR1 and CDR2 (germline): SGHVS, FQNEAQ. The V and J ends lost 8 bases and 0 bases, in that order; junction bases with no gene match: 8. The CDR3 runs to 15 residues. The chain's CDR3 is CASGTGPRSSYEQYF. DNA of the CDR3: TGTGCCAGCGGGACAGGGCCAAGGAGCTCCTACGAGCAGTACTTC.

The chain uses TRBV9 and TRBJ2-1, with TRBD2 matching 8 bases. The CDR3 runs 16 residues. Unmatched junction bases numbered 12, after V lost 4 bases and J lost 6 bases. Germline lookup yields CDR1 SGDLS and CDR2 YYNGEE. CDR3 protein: CASSPRLIAGPNEQFF. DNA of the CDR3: TGTGCCAGCAGCCCAAGATTAATAGCGGGACCCAATGAGCAGTTCTTC.

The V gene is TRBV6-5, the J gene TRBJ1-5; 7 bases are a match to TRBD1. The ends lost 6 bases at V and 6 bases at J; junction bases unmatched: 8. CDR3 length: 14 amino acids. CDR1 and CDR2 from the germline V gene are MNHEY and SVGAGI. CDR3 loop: CASSPRQGGQPQHF. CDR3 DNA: TGTGCCAGCAGCCCGCGGCAGGGGGGTCAGCCCCAGCATTTT.

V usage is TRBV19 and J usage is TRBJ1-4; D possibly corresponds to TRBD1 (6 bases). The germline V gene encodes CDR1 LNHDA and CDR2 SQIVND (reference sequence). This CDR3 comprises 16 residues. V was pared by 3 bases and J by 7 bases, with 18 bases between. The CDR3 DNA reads TGTGCCAGTAGTATGCGGGGGGCCGGAGGGTTTGAAAAACTGTTTTTT. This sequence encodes CASSMRGAGGFEKLFF. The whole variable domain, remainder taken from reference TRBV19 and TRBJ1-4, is DGGITQSPKYLFRKEGQNVTLSCEQNLNHDAMYWYRQDPGQGLRLIYYSQIVNDFQKGDIAEGYSVSREKKESFPLTVTSAQKNPTAFYLCASSMRGAGGFEKLFFGSGTQLSVL.

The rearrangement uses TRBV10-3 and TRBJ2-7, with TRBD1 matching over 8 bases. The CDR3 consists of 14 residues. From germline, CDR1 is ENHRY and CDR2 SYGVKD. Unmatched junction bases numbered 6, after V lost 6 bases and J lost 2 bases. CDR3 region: CAIRAGQGPYEQYF. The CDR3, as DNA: TGTGCCATCAGGGCCGGACAGGGTCCCTACGAGCAGTACTTC.

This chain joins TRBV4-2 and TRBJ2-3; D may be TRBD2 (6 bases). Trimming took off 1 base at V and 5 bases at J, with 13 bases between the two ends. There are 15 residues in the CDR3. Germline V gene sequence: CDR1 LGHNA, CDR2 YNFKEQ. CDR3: CASSQGGTSVDTQYF. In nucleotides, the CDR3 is TGTGCCAGCAGCCAAGGGGGGACTTCTGTAGATACGCAGTATTTT.

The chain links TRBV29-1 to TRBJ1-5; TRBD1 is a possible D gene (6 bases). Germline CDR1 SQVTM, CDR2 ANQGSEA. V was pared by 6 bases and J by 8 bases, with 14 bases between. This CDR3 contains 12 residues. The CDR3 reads CSVSGAEEPQHF. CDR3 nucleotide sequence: TGCAGCGTCTCAGGGGCGGAGGAGCCCCAGCATTTT.

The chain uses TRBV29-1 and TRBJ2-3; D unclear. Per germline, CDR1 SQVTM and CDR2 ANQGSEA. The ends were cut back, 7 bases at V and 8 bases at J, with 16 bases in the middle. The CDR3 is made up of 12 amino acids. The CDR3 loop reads CSATTPAGTQYF. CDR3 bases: TGCAGCGCGACGACACCGGCCGGTACGCAGTATTTT.

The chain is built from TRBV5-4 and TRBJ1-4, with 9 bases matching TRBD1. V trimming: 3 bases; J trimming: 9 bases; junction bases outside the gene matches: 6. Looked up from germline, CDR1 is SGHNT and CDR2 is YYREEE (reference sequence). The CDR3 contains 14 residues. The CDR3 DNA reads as TGTGCCAGCAGCTCGGGACAGGGTAGCAAAAAACTGTTTTTT. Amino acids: CASSSGQGSKKLFF.

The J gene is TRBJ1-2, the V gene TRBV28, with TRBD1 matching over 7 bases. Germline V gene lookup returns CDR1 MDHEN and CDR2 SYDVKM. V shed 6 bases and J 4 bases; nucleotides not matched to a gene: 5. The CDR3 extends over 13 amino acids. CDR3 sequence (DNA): TGTGCCAGCAGGATCGGACAGGCCTATGGCTACACCTTC. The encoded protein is CASRIGQAYGYTF.

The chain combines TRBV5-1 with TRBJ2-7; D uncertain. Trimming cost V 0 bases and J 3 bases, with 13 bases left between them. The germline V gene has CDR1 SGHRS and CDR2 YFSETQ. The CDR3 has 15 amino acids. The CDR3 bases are TGCGCCAGCAGCTTGGGAAGAACAGCCGACTACGAGCAGTACTTC. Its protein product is CASSLGRTADYEQYF.

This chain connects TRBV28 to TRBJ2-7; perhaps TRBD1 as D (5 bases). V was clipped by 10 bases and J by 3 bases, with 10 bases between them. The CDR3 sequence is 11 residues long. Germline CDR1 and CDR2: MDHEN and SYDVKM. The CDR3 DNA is TGTGCCACCTGGGGCGGCTACGAGCAGTACTTC. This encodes CATWGGYEQYF.

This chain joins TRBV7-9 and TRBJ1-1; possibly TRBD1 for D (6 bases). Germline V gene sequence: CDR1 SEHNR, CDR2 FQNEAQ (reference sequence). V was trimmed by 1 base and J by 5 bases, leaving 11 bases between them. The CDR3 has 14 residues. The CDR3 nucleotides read TGTGCCAGCAGCTTAGTAATGGACAGTACTGAAGCTTTCTTT. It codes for CASSLVMDSTEAFF.

Written as DNA, the CDR3 is TGTGCCAGCAGCCCAACCGGGGAGCTGTTTTTT. This sequence encodes CASSPTGELFF. V and J are TRBV28 and TRBJ2-2; D remains unclear. CDR1 is MDHEN, CDR2 SYDVKM, per germline. The CDR3 spans 11 residues. V lost 6 bases, J lost 5 bases, and 4 bases lay in between.

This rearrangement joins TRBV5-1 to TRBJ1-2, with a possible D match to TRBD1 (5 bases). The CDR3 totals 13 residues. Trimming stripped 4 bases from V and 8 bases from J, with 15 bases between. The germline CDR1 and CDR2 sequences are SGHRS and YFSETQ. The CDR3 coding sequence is TGCGCCAGCAGCCGGGTCGTAGGGGAAGGCTACACCTTC. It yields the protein CASSRVVGEGYTF.

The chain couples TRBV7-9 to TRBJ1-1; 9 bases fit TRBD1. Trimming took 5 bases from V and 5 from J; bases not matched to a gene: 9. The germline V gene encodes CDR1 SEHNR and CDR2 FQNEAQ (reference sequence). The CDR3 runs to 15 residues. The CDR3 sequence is CASSPAGQGTTEAFF. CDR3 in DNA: TGTGCCAGCAGCCCCGCCGGACAGGGGACTACTGAAGCTTTCTTT.

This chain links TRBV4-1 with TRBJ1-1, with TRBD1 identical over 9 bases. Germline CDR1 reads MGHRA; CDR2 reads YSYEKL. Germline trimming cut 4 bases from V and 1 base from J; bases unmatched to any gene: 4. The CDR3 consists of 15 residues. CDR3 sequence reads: CASSRGQGRNTEAFF. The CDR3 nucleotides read TGCGCCAGCAGCCGTGGACAGGGGAGGAACACTGAAGCTTTCTTT.

The CDR3 protein is CASSPGVLGSPLHF. The CDR3 coding sequence is TGTGCCAGCAGTCCCGGGGTCCTGGGGTCACCCCTCCACTTT. The V gene is TRBV27, the J gene TRBJ1-6; D is undetermined. Trimming removed 5 bases at V and 10 bases at J, with 15 bases between. CDR3 length: 14 residues. The germline V gene has CDR1 MNHEY and CDR2 SMNVEV (reference sequence).

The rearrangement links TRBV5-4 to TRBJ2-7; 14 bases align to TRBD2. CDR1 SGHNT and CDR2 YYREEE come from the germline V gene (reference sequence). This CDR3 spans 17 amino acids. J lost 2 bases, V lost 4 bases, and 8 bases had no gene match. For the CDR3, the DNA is TGTGCCAGCAGCCCGGGACTAGCGGGAGCTGGGGCCTACGAGCAGTACTTC. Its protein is CASSPGLAGAGAYEQYF.

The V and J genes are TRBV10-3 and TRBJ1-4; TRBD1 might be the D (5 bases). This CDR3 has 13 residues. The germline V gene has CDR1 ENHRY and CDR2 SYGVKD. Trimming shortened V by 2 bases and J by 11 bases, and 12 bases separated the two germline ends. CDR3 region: CAISEDRGGKLFF. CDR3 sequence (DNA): TGTGCCATCAGTGAGGATCGGGGGGGGAAACTGTTTTTT.

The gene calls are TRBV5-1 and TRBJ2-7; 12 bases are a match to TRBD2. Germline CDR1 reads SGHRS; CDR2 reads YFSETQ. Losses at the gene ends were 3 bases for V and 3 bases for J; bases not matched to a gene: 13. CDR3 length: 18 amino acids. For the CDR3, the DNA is TGCGCCAGCAGCTGGGGATTCCTAGCGGGAGGGACCCTCTACGAGCAGTACTTC. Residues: CASSWGFLAGGTLYEQYF.

The CDR3 protein is CASSLMRGSSNGYTF. The CDR3, as DNA: TGCGCCAGCAGCTTGATGCGGGGGAGTTCAAATGGCTACACCTTC. The rearrangement uses TRBV5-1 and TRBJ1-2; possible D gene TRBD1, 5 bases. The length of the CDR3 is 15 residues. Germline CDR1 SGHRS, CDR2 YFSETQ. V dropped 1 base and J dropped 6 bases, with 16 bases sitting between them.

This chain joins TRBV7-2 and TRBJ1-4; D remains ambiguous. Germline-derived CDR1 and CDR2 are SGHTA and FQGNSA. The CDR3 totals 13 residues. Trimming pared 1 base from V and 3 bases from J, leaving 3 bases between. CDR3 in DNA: TGTGCCAGCAGCTTAGGGCCTAATGAAAAACTGTTTTTT. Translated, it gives CASSLGPNEKLFF.

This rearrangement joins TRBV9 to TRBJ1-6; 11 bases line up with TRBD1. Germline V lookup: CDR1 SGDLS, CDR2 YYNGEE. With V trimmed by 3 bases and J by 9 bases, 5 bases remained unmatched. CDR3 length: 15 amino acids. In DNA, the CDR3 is TGTGCCAGCAGCGGCCCGGGACAGGGGGTTTCACCCCTCCACTTT. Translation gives CASSGPGQGVSPLHF.